This T cell receptor beta chain was sequenced in a study of memory CD8 T cells in hepatitis C reinfection. The time point is: peak reinfection, 3 to 8 weeks after reinfection detection. TCR sequencing was done directly ex vivo on sorted cells, without expansion in vitro. The V end lost 5 bases, the J end lost 3 bases, and 13 bases lay between the germline ends. Germline-derived CDR1 and CDR2 are MNHEY and SVGAGI. The CDR3 has 14 residues. Some clones are missing from TCRdb's copy, which holds only in-frame ones; the method was immunoSEQ multiplex PCR. In the table there are fewer than 50,000 clones, around 89% of which are singletons. This clone was seen only once.

The source is a man between 18 and 35 years old with hepatitis C virus infection. This rearrangement joins TRBV6-5 to TRBJ1-1; no reliable D call. The material sequenced was naive CD8+ T cells sorted from blood. The CDR3 region has the DNA TGTGCCAGCAGTGAAGTGCCAGTTTACACTGAAGCTTTCTTT. As protein: CASSEVPVYTEAFF.